This T cell receptor (beta chain) was sequenced in a study of blood T cell repertoires in COVID-19. Study details: The United States, Italy and Spain supplied acute and convalescent COVID-19 samples. Sources were T cells, B-cell-depleted T cells, or PBMCs; the material itself was cDNA or gDNA.

Seattle enrolled patients during active infection and tracked them longitudinally. As handled by the study authors: Using reference gene primer amplification, nucleated cell counts were estimated. The method was immunoSEQ multiplex PCR; TCRdb's version includes in-frame clones alone and lacks a portion of them. V and J calls and clone size are as listed in that table; D and trimming were resolved from the DNA. Of 150,000 to 200,000 clones in the sample, around 74% are singletons; the top ten hold around 8%. CDR1 and CDR2 (germline): MNHEY, SVGAGI. The V gene end was trimmed by 7 bases and the J gene end by 2 bases; junction bases not matched to a gene: 8. The length of the CDR3 is 15 residues. This clone was seen a single time.

V gene TRBV6-5 combines with J gene TRBJ2-1; 7 bases align to TRBD2. The receptor was isolated from an older woman with COVID-19, enrolled during active disease. Material for sequencing was peripheral blood. CDR3 coding DNA: TGTGCCAGCACCCAAACTAGCGCGACCTACAATGAGCAGTTCTTC. Protein sequence: CASTQTSATYNEQFF.